This entry concerns a single T cell receptor beta chain. The entry originates in a study of OX40 agonist ivuxolimab in advanced cancers. The table came from immunoSEQ multiplex PCR; TCRdb's copy has only in-frame clones and leaves some out. Of approximately 14,000 clones listed, under 95% are singletons. The germline V and J ends were trimmed by 7 bases and 4 bases, with 21 bases remaining between them. This CDR3 has 16 residues. J is TRBJ1-5 and V is TRBV5-3, with D perhaps TRBD1 (5 bases). TRBV5-3 is known as an ORF, though its function is uncertain. The TCR originated in an adult with an advanced solid tumor such as melanoma, head and neck, liver or kidney cancer. Sequences were derived from CD4+ or CD8+ T cells sorted from blood, sampled in a trial of the OX40 agonist ivuxolimab. Here the CDR3 DNA reads TGTGCCAGACCATTACTTGGGGGTCAATCAAATCAGCCCCAGCATTTT. Translated: CARPLLGGQSNQPQHF.